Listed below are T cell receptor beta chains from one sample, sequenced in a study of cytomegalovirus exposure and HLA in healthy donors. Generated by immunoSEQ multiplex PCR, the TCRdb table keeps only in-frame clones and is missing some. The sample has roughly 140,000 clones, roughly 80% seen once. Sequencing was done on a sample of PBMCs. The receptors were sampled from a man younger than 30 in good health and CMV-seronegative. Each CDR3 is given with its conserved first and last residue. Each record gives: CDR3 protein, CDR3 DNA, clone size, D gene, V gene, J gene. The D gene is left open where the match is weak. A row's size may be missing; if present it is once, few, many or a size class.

CASSYAAGDEQYF,TGTGCCAGCAGTTACGCGGCGGGAGATGAGCAGTACTTC,-,TRBD2,TRBV6-5,TRBJ2-7
CASSLEAATYEQYF,TGTGCCAGCAGCTTGGAGGCGGCGACCTACGAGCAGTACTTC,-,-,TRBV7-2,TRBJ2-7
CASSPQGAGNQPQHF,TGTGCCAGCAGTCCTCAGGGGGCTGGTAATCAGCCCCAGCATTTT,-,TRBD1,TRBV6-1,TRBJ1-5
CASSFLPGGYTF,TGTGCCAGCAGCTTTCTCCCGGGAGGCTACACCTTC,-,-,TRBV7-2,TRBJ1-2
CASSIRWASNQPQHF,TGTGCCAGTAGTATCCGCTGGGCCAGCAATCAGCCCCAGCATTTT,-,-,TRBV19,TRBJ1-5
CASSPVAANYGYTF,TGTGCCAGCAGCCCAGTGGCCGCAAACTATGGCTACACCTTC,-,-,TRBV9,TRBJ1-2
CASSFGTSVVGELFF,TGTGCCAGCAGCTTTGGGACTAGCGTTGTCGGGGAGCTGTTTTTT,-,TRBD2,TRBV7-2,TRBJ2-2
CASSPNGDFNNEQFF,TGCGCCAGCAGCCCCAACGGGGATTTCAACAATGAGCAGTTCTTC,once,-,TRBV4-3,TRBJ2-1
CASSLRAPGQGLYEQYF,TGCGCCAGCAGCTTGAGAGCCCCGGGACAGGGTCTCTACGAGCAGTACTTC,-,TRBD1,TRBV5-1,TRBJ2-7
CASSLPSGRASTGELFF,TGTGCCAGCAGTTTACCCAGCGGGAGGGCCTCTACCGGGGAGCTGTTTTTT,-,TRBD2,TRBV28,TRBJ2-2
CASSQPGQGSYGYTF,TGTGCCAGTAGTCAACCGGGACAGGGGAGCTATGGCTACACCTTC,-,TRBD1,TRBV19,TRBJ1-2
CASSLLGDRAAYEQYF,TGTGCCAGCAGTTTACTCGGGGACAGGGCAGCCTACGAGCAGTACTTC,-,TRBD1,TRBV27,TRBJ2-7
CASRQGSYEQYF,TGTGCCAGCAGACAGGGGTCCTACGAGCAGTACTTC,-,TRBD1,TRBV6-5,TRBJ2-7
CASSLGLQGRNTEAFF,TGTGCCAGCAGCTTAGGGTTACAGGGGAGGAACACTGAAGCTTTCTTT,few,TRBD1,TRBV7-9,TRBJ1-1
CASSLARSELWTEAFF,TGTGCCAGCAGCTTAGCGCGCTCGGAGCTATGGACTGAAGCTTTCTTT,-,-,TRBV7-2,TRBJ1-1
CASSLGQFPRSYEQYF,TGTGCCAGCAGTCTAGGACAATTTCCCCGCTCCTACGAGCAGTACTTC,-,-,TRBV9,TRBJ2-7
CASSVGGLSEKLFF,TGTGCCAGCAGCGTAGGAGGACTTAGTGAAAAACTGTTTTTT,-,-,TRBV9,TRBJ1-4
CASSSGQGGAYEQYF,TGTGCCAGCAGCTCGGGACAGGGAGGGGCCTACGAGCAGTACTTC,once,TRBD1,TRBV28,TRBJ2-7
CASSGPGQENTIYF,TGTGCCAGCAGCGGGCCAGGGCAGGAAAACACCATATATTTT,-,-,TRBV5-4,TRBJ1-3
CASSLSSGASYEQYF,TGTGCCAGCAGTTTATCTAGCGGAGCTTCCTACGAGCAGTACTTC,-,TRBD2,TRBV28,TRBJ2-7
CASSFLTGTGELFF,TGTGCCAGCAGCTTTTTGACGGGAACCGGGGAGCTGTTTTTT,-,-,TRBV7-2,TRBJ2-2
CASSLEGAGPFSYEQYF,TGTGCCAGCAGCTTAGAAGGGGCAGGGCCCTTTTCCTACGAGCAGTACTTC,-,-,TRBV7-9,TRBJ2-7
CASSRDINYGYTF,TGTGCCAGCAGCCGAGATATTAACTATGGCTACACCTTC,few,-,TRBV14,TRBJ1-2
CASSQDLAPRGLAGGTRTQYF,TGCGCCAGCAGCCAAGATCTGGCACCCAGGGGGCTAGCGGGAGGCACCCGGACCCAGTACTTC,-,TRBD2,TRBV4-3,TRBJ2-5
CASSSRLAGGNEQFF,TGTGCCAGCAGCTCCCGACTAGCGGGAGGGAATGAGCAGTTCTTC,-,TRBD2,TRBV5-8,TRBJ2-1
CASSLGRGRRETQYF,TGCGCCAGCAGCTTGGGCAGAGGGAGGAGGGAGACCCAGTACTTC,-,-,TRBV5-1,TRBJ2-5
CASSVASGGLEAQYF,TGTGCCAGCAGCGTAGCTTCCGGGGGGCTCGAGGCCCAGTACTTC,-,-,TRBV9,TRBJ2-5
CASTPGGLNTEAFF,TGTGCCAGCACCCCGGGGGGATTGAACACTGAAGCTTTCTTT,-,-,TRBV28,TRBJ1-1
CASSPSRTTTYEQYF,TGTGCCAGCAGCCCCTCCAGGACTACTACCTACGAGCAGTACTTC,-,-,TRBV7-2,TRBJ2-7
CASSVGAATYNEQFF,TGTGCCAGCAGCGTAGGCGCCGCTACCTACAATGAGCAGTTCTTC,-,-,TRBV9,TRBJ2-1
CASSFGQVVDEKLFF,TGTGCCAGCAGCTTTGGACAGGTCGTCGACGAAAAACTGTTTTTT,-,TRBD1,TRBV7-9,TRBJ1-4
CASSQVRGPALGETQYF,TGCGCCAGCAGCCAAGTCAGGGGGCCAGCCCTAGGGGAGACCCAGTACTTC,-,TRBD1,TRBV4-1,TRBJ2-5
CATSRYTLIQEPNQPQHF,TGTGCCACCAGCAGATATACACTCATACAGGAGCCGAATCAGCCCCAGCATTTT,once,-,TRBV15,TRBJ1-5
CASSFGQGNTIYF,TGCGCCAGCAGCTTCGGACAAGGAAACACCATATATTTT,-,-,TRBV5-1,TRBJ1-3
CAWSGGLGGYNEQFF,TGTGCCTGGAGCGGTGGGTTAGGAGGATACAATGAGCAGTTCTTC,-,-,TRBV30,TRBJ2-1
CASSLGGGVVYGYTF,TGTGCCAGCAGCTTAGGGGGAGGAGTAGTCTATGGCTACACCTTC,-,-,TRBV7-2,TRBJ1-2
CASSFRETQYF,TGTGCCAGCAGTTTTAGAGAGACCCAGTACTTC,-,-,TRBV6-4,TRBJ2-5
CTWSLADTRNQPQHF,TGTACCTGGAGTCTTGCGGACACGAGAAATCAGCCCCAGCATTTT,few,-,TRBV30,TRBJ1-5
CASSRDTNTEAFF,TGCGCCAGCAGCCGGGACACGAACACTGAAGCTTTCTTT,-,-,TRBV10-1,TRBJ1-1
CASSVGGQGAATGELFF,TGTGCCAGCAGCGTAGGGGGACAGGGGGCGGCAACCGGGGAGCTGTTTTTT,few,TRBD1,TRBV9,TRBJ2-2
CASSDSKEGNTGELFF,TGTGCCAGTAGTGACTCGAAAGAGGGTAACACCGGGGAGCTGTTTTTT,-,-,TRBV6-4,TRBJ2-2
CASSGVGRPSYEQYF,TGTGCCAGCAGTGGGGTGGGGAGACCTTCCTACGAGCAGTACTTC,once,-,TRBV2,TRBJ2-7
CASSHGGGGVYEQYF,TGTGCCAGCAGTCACGGCGGAGGGGGCGTCTACGAGCAGTACTTC,once,-,TRBV7-9,TRBJ2-7
CASSASGRGTGELFF,TGTGCCAGCAGCGCTAGCGGGAGGGGCACCGGGGAGCTGTTTTTT,few,TRBD2,TRBV7-8,TRBJ2-2
CASSQGAQGYNEQFF,TGTGCCAGCAGCCAGGGGGCGCAGGGATACAATGAGCAGTTCTTC,once,TRBD1,TRBV9,TRBJ2-1
CASSYRQAYEQYF,TGTGCCAGCAGTTACCGACAGGCATACGAGCAGTACTTC,-,-,TRBV6-5,TRBJ2-7
CASSVGQRYGYTF,TGTGCCAGCAGCGTGGGACAGCGCTATGGCTACACCTTC,-,TRBD1,TRBV5-5,TRBJ1-2
CASSLDRLRVGYEQYF,TGTGCCAGCAGTTTAGACAGGTTAAGAGTCGGCTACGAGCAGTACTTC,few,-,TRBV28,TRBJ2-7
CASSKGAREGPKTQYF,TGTGCCAGCAGCAAAGGGGCGCGGGAGGGGCCCAAGACCCAGTACTTC,-,-,TRBV21-1,TRBJ2-5
CASSRQGVGQPQHF,TGTGCCAGCAGCCGACAGGGGGTAGGTCAGCCCCAGCATTTT,-,TRBD1,TRBV9,TRBJ1-5
CASSPGTGGNTIYF,TGCGCCAGCAGCCCCGGGACAGGGGGAAACACCATATATTTT,-,TRBD1,TRBV10-1,TRBJ1-3
CASSVAGDFQETQYF,TGTGCCAGCAGCGTGGCGGGAGACTTCCAAGAGACCCAGTACTTC,-,TRBD2,TRBV9,TRBJ2-5
CASSPDRGWWNEQFF,TGCGCCAGCAGCCCCGACAGGGGTTGGTGGAATGAGCAGTTCTTC,-,TRBD1,TRBV4-3,TRBJ2-1
CASSLGRGQNYEQYF,TGTGCCAGCAGTTTGGGTAGGGGACAGAATTACGAGCAGTACTTC,-,TRBD1,TRBV28,TRBJ2-7
CASSLGGEEYEQYF,TGTGCCAGCAGCTTGGGGGGGGAAGAGTACGAGCAGTACTTC,-,-,TRBV5-6,TRBJ2-7